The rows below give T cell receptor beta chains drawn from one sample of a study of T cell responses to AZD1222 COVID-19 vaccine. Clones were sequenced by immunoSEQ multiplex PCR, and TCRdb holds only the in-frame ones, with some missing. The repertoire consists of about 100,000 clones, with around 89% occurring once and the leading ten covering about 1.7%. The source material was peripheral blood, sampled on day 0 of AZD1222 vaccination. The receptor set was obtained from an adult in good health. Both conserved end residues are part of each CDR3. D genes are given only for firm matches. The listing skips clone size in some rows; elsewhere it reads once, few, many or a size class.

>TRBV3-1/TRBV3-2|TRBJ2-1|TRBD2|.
CASSPALTSGDNEQFF
TGTGCCAGCAGCCCCGCTTTGACTAGCGGGGACAATGAGCAGTTCTTC
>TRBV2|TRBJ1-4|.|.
CASRDSHATNEKLFF
TGTGCCAGCAGGGACAGCCATGCAACTAATGAAAAACTGTTTTTT
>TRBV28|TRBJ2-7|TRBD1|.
CASSFQNRGFSYEQYF
TGTGCCAGCAGTTTCCAGAACAGGGGATTCTCCTACGAGCAGTACTTC
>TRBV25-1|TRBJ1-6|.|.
CASSDGRFGYNSPLHF
TGTGCCAGCAGTGATGGCCGTTTCGGCTATAATTCACCCCTCCACTTT
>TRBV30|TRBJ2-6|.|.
CAWSSSGANVLTF
TGTGCCTGGAGTAGCTCTGGGGCCAACGTCCTGACTTTC
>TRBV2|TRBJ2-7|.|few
CASSVVSSRSSYEQYF
TGTGCCAGCAGTGTGGTGTCTAGCAGGAGCTCCTACGAGCAGTACTTC
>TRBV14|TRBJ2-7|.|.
CASSQGPRPSYEQYF
TGTGCCAGCAGCCAAGGGCCCAGGCCCTCCTACGAGCAGTACTTC
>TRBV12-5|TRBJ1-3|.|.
CASGLVPGGRSGNTIYF
TGTGCTAGTGGTTTGGTACCGGGGGGCCGCTCTGGAAACACCATATATTTT
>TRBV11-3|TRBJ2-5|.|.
CASSVGSIGTQYF
TGTGCCAGCAGCGTCGGATCGATAGGGACCCAGTACTTC
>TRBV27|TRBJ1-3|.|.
CASSPDGQRNTIYF
TGTGCCAGCAGCCCGGATGGGCAGAGGAACACCATATATTTT
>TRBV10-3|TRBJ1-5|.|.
CAISPGYQPQHF
TGTGCCATCAGCCCAGGGTATCAGCCCCAGCATTTT
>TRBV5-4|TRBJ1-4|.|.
CASSLGQGGEKLFF
TGTGCCAGCAGCTTGGGGCAGGGCGGTGAAAAACTGTTTTTT
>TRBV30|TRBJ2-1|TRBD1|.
CAWGQTGGGEQFF
TGTGCCTGGGGTCAGACAGGGGGCGGTGAGCAGTTCTTC
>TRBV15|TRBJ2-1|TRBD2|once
CATSGTKRNEQFF
TGTGCCACGAGCGGGACTAAAAGGAATGAGCAGTTCTTC
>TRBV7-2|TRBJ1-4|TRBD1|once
CASSSPGQGVGKLFF
TGTGCCAGCAGCTCCCCGGGACAGGGGGTCGGAAAACTGTTTTTT
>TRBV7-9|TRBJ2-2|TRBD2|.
CASSPAASGFSGELFF
TGTGCCAGCAGCCCCGCGGCTAGCGGGTTCTCCGGGGAGCTGTTTTTT
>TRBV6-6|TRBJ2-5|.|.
CASSSSQGGQETQYF
TGTGCCAGCAGCTCCTCCCAGGGTGGCCAAGAGACCCAGTACTTC
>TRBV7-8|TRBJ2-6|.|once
CASSLAAPPRAGANVLTF
TGTGCCAGCAGCTTAGCCGCTCCTCCGCGGGCAGGGGCCAACGTCCTGACTTTC
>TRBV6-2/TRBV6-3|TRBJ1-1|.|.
CASSYSTFGQTNTEAFF
TGTGCCAGCAGTTACTCGACATTCGGACAGACGAACACTGAAGCTTTCTTT
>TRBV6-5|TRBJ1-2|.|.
CASSYSSQYYGYTF
TGTGCCAGCAGTTACTCGAGCCAGTACTATGGCTACACCTTC
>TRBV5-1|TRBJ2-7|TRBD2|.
CASSPAGRSSYEQYF
TGCGCCAGCAGCCCAGCGGGAAGGAGCTCCTACGAGCAGTACTTC
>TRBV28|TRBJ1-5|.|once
CASSPPRGAGNSNQPQHF
TGTGCCAGCAGTCCTCCCCGGGGCGCGGGGAATAGCAATCAGCCCCAGCATTTT
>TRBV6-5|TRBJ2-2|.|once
CASSYVAANTGELFF
TGTGCCAGCAGTTACGTAGCGGCGAACACCGGGGAGCTGTTTTTT
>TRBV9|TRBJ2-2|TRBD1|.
CASSVVARGTGELFF
TGTGCCAGCAGCGTCGTCGCCAGGGGGACCGGGGAGCTGTTTTTT
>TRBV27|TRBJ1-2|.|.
CASRGNYGYTF
TGTGCCAGCAGAGGTAACTATGGCTACACCTTC
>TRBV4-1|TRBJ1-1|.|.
CASSQDLFIQGFGNTEAFF
TGCGCCAGCAGCCAAGACCTTTTTATCCAGGGGTTTGGGAACACTGAAGCTTTCTTT
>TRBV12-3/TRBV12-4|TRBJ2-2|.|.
CASSLRGTGELFF
TGTGCCAGCAGTCTCAGGGGTACCGGGGAGCTGTTTTTT
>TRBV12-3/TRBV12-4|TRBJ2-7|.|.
CASRDLGGEQYF
TGTGCCAGCAGAGACCTAGGGGGCGAGCAGTACTTC
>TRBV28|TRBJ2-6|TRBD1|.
CASSTTGGGVSGANVLTF
TGTGCCAGCAGTACCACAGGGGGTGGGGTATCTGGGGCCAACGTCCTGACTTTC
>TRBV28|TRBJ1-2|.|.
CASSLAYGYTF
TGTGCCAGCAGTTTGGCCTATGGCTACACCTTC
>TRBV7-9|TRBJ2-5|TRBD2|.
CASSPGGSGGPQETQYF
TGTGCCAGCAGCCCCGGTGGGAGCGGGGGACCACAAGAGACCCAGTACTTC
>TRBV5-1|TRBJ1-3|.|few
CASSDLPDSGSGNTIYF
TGCGCCAGCAGCGATCTCCCGGACAGCGGCTCTGGAAACACCATATATTTT
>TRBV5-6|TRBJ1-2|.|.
CASSSTNRENYGYTF
TGTGCCAGCAGCTCAACGAACAGGGAGAACTATGGCTACACCTTC
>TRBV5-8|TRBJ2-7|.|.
CASSLYTPGQYF
TGTGCCAGCAGCTTGTATACCCCCGGACAGTACTTC
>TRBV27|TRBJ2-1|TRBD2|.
CASSLGLAIYNEQFF
TGTGCCAGCAGTTTGGGACTAGCTATCTACAATGAGCAGTTCTTC
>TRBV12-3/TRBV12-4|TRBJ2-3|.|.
CASSLAQTDTQYF
TGTGCCAGCAGTTTAGCGCAAACAGATACGCAGTATTTT
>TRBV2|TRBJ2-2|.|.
CASSVTPLSGELFF
TGTGCCAGCAGTGTCACGCCCCTTTCCGGGGAGCTGTTTTTT
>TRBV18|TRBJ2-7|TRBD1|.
CATTDRGDDEQYF
TGTGCCACCACCGACAGGGGAGACGACGAGCAGTACTTC
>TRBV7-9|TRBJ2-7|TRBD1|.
CASSLGGGTGGTRAEQYF
TGTGCCAGCAGCTTAGGTGGAGGGACAGGGGGCACTAGGGCCGAGCAGTACTTC
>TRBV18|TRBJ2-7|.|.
CASSPGGGGEQYF
TGTGCCAGCTCCCCCGGTGGGGGAGGCGAGCAGTACTTC
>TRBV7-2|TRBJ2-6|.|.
CASSLDFSGANVLTF
TGTGCCAGCAGCCTCGATTTCTCTGGGGCCAACGTCCTGACTTTC
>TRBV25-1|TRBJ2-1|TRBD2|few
CASSDAGGYNEQFF
TGTGCCAGCAGTGACGCGGGAGGCTACAATGAGCAGTTCTTC